This T cell receptor beta chain is from a study of blood T cell repertoires in COVID-19. As for the study in general: Researchers got acute and convalescent COVID-19 samples from the United States, Italy and Spain.

Those who participated ranged in age from about 18 to 89 years and resided in under 25 US areas. Per germline, CDR1 MDHEN and CDR2 SYDVKM. V lost 6 bases, J lost 5 bases, and 10 bases lay in between. CDR3 length: 12 residues. Sequencing used immunoSEQ multiplex PCR; TCRdb keeps in-frame clones, though not all of them. Here the sample spans 150,000 to 200,000 clones, under 80% being singletons. The rearrangement joins TRBV28 to TRBJ2-5; tentative D call: TRBD1 (5 bases). The sequence was obtained from a woman between 45 and 65 years old with acute COVID-19. What was sequenced was PBMCs or T cells enriched from blood (not recorded which). For the CDR3, the DNA is TGTGCCAGCAGGTGGGGCCCGGAGACCCAGTACTTC. It translates to CASRWGPETQYF.